The 8 T cell receptor beta chains below were found in one sample sequenced in a study of blood T cells in healthy people across ages. The authors ran a second PCR of 7 to 11 cycles using a sample-barcoded 5' primer and a J-beta primer mix. TCRdb reprocessed the 5' RACE reads via MiXCR and lists one record per CDR3 protein. The sample has around 850,000 distinct CDR3 sequences, 35% to 40% seen once. The sample comprised blood. The receptors derive from a man in his late teens or twenties in good health.

The rearrangement joins TRBV5-1 to TRBJ2-2; no firm D call. The germline gives CDR1 SGHRS, CDR2 YFSETQ. The CDR3 consists of 13 residues. The V and J ends lost 4 bases and 4 bases respectively, with 8 bases between them. For the CDR3, the DNA is TGCGCCAGCAGCCCTTTTGGCACCGGGGAGCTGTTTTTT. Its protein product is CASSPFGTGELFF.

The chain links TRBV7-2 to TRBJ2-1; 7 nucleotides agree with TRBD2. The DNA end lines up better with TRBJ2-7; the J call may be wrong. The length of the CDR3 is 17 residues. Per germline, CDR1 SGHTA and CDR2 FQGNSA. CDR3 sequence reads: CASSPGVRVAGYNEQYF. CDR3 nucleotides: TGTGCCAGCAGCCCGGGGGTGAGGGTAGCGGGCTACAATGAGCAGTACTTC.

The J gene is TRBJ2-5, the V gene TRBV3-1, with D perhaps TRBD1 (6 bases). Between the trimmed V and J ends, which lost 0 bases and 13 bases, there was a span of 18 bases. The CDR3 covers 14 residues. Germline V gene data show CDR1 as LGHDT and CDR2 as YNNKEL (reference sequence). In DNA, the CDR3 is TGTGCCAGCAGCCAAGACCTCGGGACACCCCTGGGGTACTTC. This encodes CASSQDLGTPLGYF.

J is TRBJ2-1 and V is TRBV9, with TRBD2 matching over 7 bases. The V gene's germline CDR1 is SGDLS and CDR2 YYNGEE. V shed 3 bases, J shed 7 bases, and the junction held 13 bases outside the gene matches. CDR3 length: 16 residues. CDR3 amino acids: CASSAFRLAEGNEQFF. The CDR3 bases are TGTGCCAGCAGCGCTTTTCGGCTAGCGGAAGGGAATGAGCAGTTCTTC.

This clonotype occurred a few times. This rearrangement joins TRBV7-9 to TRBJ1-5; the match to TRBD1 covers 10 bases. This CDR3 region has 16 residues. V was pared by 0 bases and J by 6 bases, with 5 bases of the junction left unmatched. Germline-derived CDR1 and CDR2 are SEHNR and FQNEAQ (reference sequence). CDR3 DNA: TGTGCCAGCAGCTTAGCGGGGACAGGGGTTCCTCAGCCCCAGCATTTT. This encodes CASSLAGTGVPQPQHF.

In its sample, this clonotype was seen a few times. The J gene is TRBJ1-3, the V gene TRBV20-1; D uncertain. The CDR3 is 13 amino acids. Germline V gives CDR1 DFQATT, CDR2 SNEGSKA (reference sequence). Trimming removed 3 bases from V and 0 bases from J, with 6 bases in between. The CDR3 sequence: CSARALSGNTIYF. The DNA for the CDR3 is TGCAGTGCTAGGGCGCTCTCTGGAAACACCATATATTTT.

The V call is TRBV12-3 or TRBV12-4, the J call TRBJ1-2, with D possibly TRBD1 on 5 matching bases. V was pared by 1 base and J by 4 bases, with 16 bases between. The CDR3 extends over 16 amino acids. CDR3 in DNA: TGTGCCAGCAGTTTAGGCCGGGGGGGAGATGGCTATGGCTACACCTTC. This gives the protein CASSLGRGGDGYGYTF.

This sequence joins TRBV2 and TRBJ2-7, with 10 positions matching TRBD1. The J segment lost 5 bases and the V segment lost 7 bases, leaving 5 bases of the junction unmatched. Germline V CDR1 and CDR2: SNHLY, FYNNEI. The CDR3 loop spans 13 amino acids. The CDR3 DNA reads TGTGCCAGCACGGGACAGGGGAACCACGAGCAGTACTTC. It is translated as CASTGQGNHEQYF.